This T cell receptor beta chain derives from a study of beta chain features in type 1 diabetes. Study-level points and caveats: Shortening that was moderate but significant affected the TCRB CDR3s of Type 1 diabetes patients in all four CD4+ subsets.

This CDR3 is 13 amino acids long. CDR1 SQVTM and CDR2 ANQGSEA come from the germline V gene. With V trimmed by 7 bases and J by 7 bases, 5 bases remained unmatched. In regard to this clone: Antigen specificity is unknown.

Sequenced material consisted of expressed TCRB transcripts (all of the isolated RNA was reverse transcribed). The table came from immunoSEQ multiplex PCR; TCRdb's copy has only in-frame clones and leaves some out. The repertoire holds 150,000 to 200,000 clones, with more than 60% as singletons. The TCR originated in a young man with type 1 diabetes. Sequencing was performed on naive CD4+ T cells from blood. The chain is built from TRBV29-1 and TRBJ2-1; 12 bases are a match to TRBD2. CDR3 sequence (DNA): TGCAGCGCCCGACTAGCGGGGGTAAATGAGCAGTTCTTC. Protein product: CSARLAGVNEQFF.